This TCR beta chain was recovered during a study of regulatory T cells in long-lasting Graves disease. As to time point: newly diagnosed GD, antithyroid drugs for less than 3 months. PBMC-extracted RNA yielded the TCR library. The V segment lost 11 bases and the J segment 2 bases; nucleotides outside the gene matches: 17. CDR3 length: 17 amino acids. Germline V gene data show CDR1 as SNHLY and CDR2 as FYNNEI. The TCR beta library used iRepertoire HTBI primers with Arm-PCR amplification of CDR3. One entry per CDR3 protein, called by TCRdb with MiXCR from the multiplex PCR reads. The table records 350,000 to 400,000 distinct CDR3 sequences, under 20% of them present only once. These same data were also listed under a study on T cells in Graves' hyperthyroidism and ophthalmopathy.

V is TRBV2 and J is TRBJ1-2, with 10 positions matching TRBD1. This clonotype originated in a young woman with Graves disease. Here the sequenced sample was peripheral blood mononuclear cells (PBMCs), taken at new diagnosis, from a patient treated with antithyroid drugs. DNA for the CDR3: TGTGCCCGCACCCAATACCCGGGGACAGGGGAAAACTATGGCTACACCTTC. Its translation is CARTQYPGTGENYGYTF.